The 7 T cell receptor beta chains below were found in one sample sequenced in a study of breast tumors, draining lymph nodes, adjacent tissues. TCRdb reprocessed the multiplex PCR reads via MiXCR and lists one record per CDR3 protein. In the table there are nearly 200,000 distinct CDR3 sequences, around a third of which are singletons. Axillary draining lymph nodes of breast cancer patients supplied the node samples. Sample: axillary lymph node tissue. The source of these receptors is a female donor with breast cancer. Some clones in this sample may be carry-over from other donors' samples.

This clonotype was detected only once. The gene calls are TRBV5-1 and TRBJ2-2; 7 bases line up with TRBD1. Germline assignment: CDR1 SGHRS and CDR2 YFSETQ. The CDR3 sequence is 19 residues long. V trimming: 4 bases; J trimming: 6 bases; junction bases outside the gene matches: 21. CDR3 bases: TGCGCCAGCAGCCCCGACAGGGTGGGTTTTAAGACACATTCCGGGGAGCTGTTTTTT. Its protein is CASSPDRVGFKTHSGELFF. The whole variable domain, remainder taken from reference TRBV5-1 and TRBJ2-2, is KAGVTQTPRYLIKTRGQQVTLSCSPISGHRSVSWYQQTPGQGLQFLFEYFSETQRNKGNFPGRFSGRQFSNSRSEMNVSTLELGDSALYLCASSPDRVGFKTHSGELFFGEGSRLTVL.

This clonotype was seen at least ten times. The chain couples TRBV2 to TRBJ1-2; D remains ambiguous. Trimming shortened V by 7 bases and J by 0 bases, and 9 bases separated the two germline ends. The germline V gene has CDR1 SNHLY and CDR2 FYNNEI. CDR3 length: 13 amino acids. The CDR3 region is CASTAGANYGYTF. The DNA for the CDR3 is TGTGCCAGCACAGCAGGAGCTAACTATGGCTACACCTTC.

This clonotype was observed many times. The chain recombines TRBV10-3 with TRBJ1-2; perhaps TRBD1 as D (5 bases). V lost 3 bases and J lost 5, with 7 bases in between. The CDR3 sequence is 12 residues long. Germline V lookup: CDR1 ENHRY, CDR2 SYGVKD. The CDR3 here is CAISEWGYGYTF. In nucleotides, the CDR3 is TGTGCCATCAGTGAATGGGGGTATGGCTACACCTTC.

The chain combines TRBV7-2 with TRBJ1-1, with TRBD1 as a possible D gene (6 bases). CDR3 length: 14 residues. Germline assignment: CDR1 SGHTA and CDR2 FQGNSA. The V end lost 5 bases, the J end lost 4 bases, and 14 bases lay between the germline ends. CDR3 protein: CASSPWTDPTEAFF. In nucleotides, the CDR3 is TGTGCCAGCAGCCCTTGGACAGACCCCACTGAAGCTTTCTTT.

At least ten counts were recorded for this clonotype. The DNA for the CDR3 is TGCAGTGCTAGCGTCAGGGAGGATCAGCCCCAGCATTTT. Translated, it gives CSASVREDQPQHF. The rearrangement uses TRBV20-1 and TRBJ1-5, with D perhaps matching TRBD1 (5 bases). The CDR3 loop spans 13 amino acids. Per the germline V gene, CDR1 is DFQATT and CDR2 is SNEGSKA (reference sequence). V was cut by 3 bases and J by 5 bases, with 11 bases left in between.

This clonotype came up many times. The chain carries TRBV6-6 and TRBJ2-1, with 14 bases that match TRBD2. There are 15 residues in the CDR3. The junction had 5 bases not matched to a gene; V was cut back by 6 bases and J by 7 bases. Per the germline V gene, CDR1 is MNHNY and CDR2 is SVGAGI (reference sequence). The CDR3 spells CASSKTSGRANEQFF. DNA of the CDR3: TGTGCCAGCAGCAAGACTAGCGGGAGGGCGAATGAGCAGTTCTTC.

As for this clonotype: A junction boundary mismatches the germline segment, possibly from a read error. This rearrangement joins TRBV20-1 to TRBJ2-2; D is perhaps TRBD2 (6 bases). Germline lookup yields CDR1 DFQATT and CDR2 SNEGSKA (reference sequence). The CDR3 runs 10 residues. The CDR3 is CSAEPPGLNF. The CDR3 bases are TGCAGTGCCGAACCGCCGGGACTGAATTTT.